This is a list of T cell receptor beta chains from one sample in a study of blood T cell repertoires in COVID-19. Repertoires were generated with immunoSEQ multiplex PCR, while TCRdb's copy carries only in-frame clones and drops some. The table includes 90,000 to 110,000 clones, about 75% detected once. Sequenced: peripheral blood. All receptors derive from a woman aged 70 to 79 with acute or convalescent COVID-19. CDR3s include the opening cysteine and the closing phenylalanine or tryptophan. D genes are given only for firm matches. The listing skips clone size in some rows; elsewhere it reads once, few, many or a size class.

D: TRBD2; J: TRBJ2-3; size: few; V: TRBV11-2; DNA: TGTGCCGAGGGTAGCGGGCGCACAGATACGCAGTATTTT; CDR3: CAEGSGRTDTQYF
D: TRBD1; J: TRBJ1-3; size: many; V: TRBV19; DNA: TGTGCCAGTAGTATGCGGCAGGGGGCGGCTGGAAACACCATATATTTT; CDR3: CASSMRQGAAGNTIYF
D: TRBD2; J: TRBJ2-5; size: -; V: TRBV4-3; DNA: TGCGCCAGCAGCCTTAGCGGGGGTGGGGAGACCCAGTACTTC; CDR3: CASSLSGGGETQYF
D: TRBD1; J: TRBJ1-2; size: -; V: TRBV9; DNA: TGTGCCAGCAGCGTAGAGCGGACAGGGAGCGGCTACACCTTC; CDR3: CASSVERTGSGYTF
D: -; J: TRBJ2-1; size: -; V: TRBV11-2; DNA: TGTGCCAGCAGCAAAGGGCCAACCCGGGGAACGGTTTGGAATGAGCAGTTCTTC; CDR3: CASSKGPTRGTVWNEQFF
D: -; J: TRBJ2-5; size: few; V: TRBV11-2; DNA: TGTGCCAGCAGCCCGCCAGGGTTGGAGACCCAGTACTTC; CDR3: CASSPPGLETQYF
D: TRBD1; J: TRBJ1-1; size: -; V: TRBV10-3; DNA: TGTGCCATCAGTCTAACAGGGGCCACTGAAGCTTTCTTT; CDR3: CAISLTGATEAFF
D: TRBD1; J: TRBJ1-2; size: few; V: TRBV19; DNA: TGTGCCAGTAGTTCTCAGGGGGCGCGAGGCTATGGCTACACCTTC; CDR3: CASSSQGARGYGYTF
D: TRBD1; J: TRBJ1-1; size: -; V: TRBV6-5; DNA: TGTGCCAGCAGTTTTCATCAGGGGGGCGACACTGAAGCTTTCTTT; CDR3: CASSFHQGGDTEAFF
D: -; J: TRBJ2-1; size: -; V: TRBV5-1; DNA: TGCGCCAGCAGCTTGGTGGACAGTCTTAATGAGCAGTTCTTC; CDR3: CASSLVDSLNEQFF
D: -; J: TRBJ2-1; size: -; V: TRBV4-1; DNA: TGCGCCAGCAGCCAAGCCCGAGAGGGCGGGTCCTACAATGAGCAGTTCTTC; CDR3: CASSQAREGGSYNEQFF
D: -; J: TRBJ1-6; size: -; V: TRBV27; DNA: TGTGCCAGCAGTCCTAAGAAAAGCTCCTATAATTCACCCCTCCACTTT; CDR3: CASSPKKSSYNSPLHF
D: -; J: TRBJ2-7; size: -; V: TRBV5-1; DNA: TGCGCCAGCAGCGAGGGACTTTTTGGCGAGCAGTACTTC; CDR3: CASSEGLFGEQYF
D: -; J: TRBJ1-2; size: -; V: TRBV30; DNA: TGTGCCTGGAGTGGACGACGCGGGGGCGCGGGGCCTGGTGGCTACACCTTC; CDR3: CAWSGRRGGAGPGGYTF
D: -; J: TRBJ2-2; size: -; V: TRBV23-1; DNA: TGCGCCAGCAGTCGATTCAGGGGGGCCGACACCGGGGAGCTGTTTTTT; CDR3: CASSRFRGADTGELFF
D: -; J: TRBJ2-5; size: -; V: TRBV2; DNA: TGTGCCAGCAGTAACCTAGATGGGACCCAGTACTTC; CDR3: CASSNLDGTQYF
D: TRBD1; J: TRBJ2-7; size: -; V: TRBV7-2; DNA: TGTGCCAGCAGCTTGAGGGACAGGGGTTACGAGCAGTACTTC; CDR3: CASSLRDRGYEQYF
D: TRBD1; J: TRBJ1-4; size: -; V: TRBV4-1; DNA: TGCGCCAGCAGCCAGTTAGGACAGGATGCGAGTGAAAAACTGTTTTTT; CDR3: CASSQLGQDASEKLFF
D: -; J: TRBJ1-1; size: once; V: TRBV6-6; DNA: TGTGCCAGCTCCTTATCCCGAGCTTTCTTT; CDR3: CASSLSRAFF